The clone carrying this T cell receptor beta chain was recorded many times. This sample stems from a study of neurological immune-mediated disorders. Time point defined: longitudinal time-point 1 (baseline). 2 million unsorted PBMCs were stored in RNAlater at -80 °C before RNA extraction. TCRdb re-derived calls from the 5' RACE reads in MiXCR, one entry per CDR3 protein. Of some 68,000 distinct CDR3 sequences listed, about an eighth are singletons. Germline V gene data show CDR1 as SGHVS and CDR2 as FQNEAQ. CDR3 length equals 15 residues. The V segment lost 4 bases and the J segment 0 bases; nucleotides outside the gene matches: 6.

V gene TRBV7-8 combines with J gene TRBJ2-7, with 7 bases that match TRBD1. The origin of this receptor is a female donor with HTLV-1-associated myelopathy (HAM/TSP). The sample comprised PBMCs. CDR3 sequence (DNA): TGTGCCAGCAGCTGGCAGGGGGATTACTCCTACGAGCAGTACTTC. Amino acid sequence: CASSWQGDYSYEQYF.